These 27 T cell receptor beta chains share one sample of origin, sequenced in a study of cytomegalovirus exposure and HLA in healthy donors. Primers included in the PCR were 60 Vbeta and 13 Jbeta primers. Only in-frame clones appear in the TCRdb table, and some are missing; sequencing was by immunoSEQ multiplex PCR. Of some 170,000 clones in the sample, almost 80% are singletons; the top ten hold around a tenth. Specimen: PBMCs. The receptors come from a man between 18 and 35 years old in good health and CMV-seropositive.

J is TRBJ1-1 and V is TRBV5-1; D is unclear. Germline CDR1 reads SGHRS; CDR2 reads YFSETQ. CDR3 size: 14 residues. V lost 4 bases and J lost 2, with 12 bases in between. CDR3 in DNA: TGCGCCAGCAGCAACAGTCTGTTAAACACTGAAGCTTTCTTT. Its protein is CASSNSLLNTEAFF. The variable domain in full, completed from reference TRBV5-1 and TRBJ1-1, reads KAGVTQTPRYLIKTRGQQVTLSCSPISGHRSVSWYQQTPGQGLQFLFEYFSETQRNKGNFPGRFSGRQFSNSRSEMNVSTLELGDSALYLCASSNSLLNTEAFFGQGTRLTVV.

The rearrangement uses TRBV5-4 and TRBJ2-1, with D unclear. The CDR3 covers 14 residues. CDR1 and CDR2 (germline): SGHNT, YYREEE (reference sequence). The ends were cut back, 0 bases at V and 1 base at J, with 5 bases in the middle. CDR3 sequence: CASSLDSSYNEQFF. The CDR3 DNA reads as TGTGCCAGCAGCTTGGACTCATCCTACAATGAGCAGTTCTTC. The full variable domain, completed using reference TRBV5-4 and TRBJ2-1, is ETGVTQSPTHLIKTRGQQVTLRCSSQSGHNTVSWYQQALGQGPQFIFQYYREEENGRGNFPPRFSGLQFPNYSSELNVNALELDDSALYLCASSLDSSYNEQFFGPGTRLTVL.

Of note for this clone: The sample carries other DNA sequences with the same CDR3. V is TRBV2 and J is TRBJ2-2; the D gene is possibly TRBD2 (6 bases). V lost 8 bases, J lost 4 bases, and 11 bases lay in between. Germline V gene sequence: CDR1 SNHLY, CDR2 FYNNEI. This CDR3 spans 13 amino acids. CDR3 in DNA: TGTGCCAGCGGGCAGGGAGGCACCGGGGAGCTGTTTTTT. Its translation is CASGQGGTGELFF.

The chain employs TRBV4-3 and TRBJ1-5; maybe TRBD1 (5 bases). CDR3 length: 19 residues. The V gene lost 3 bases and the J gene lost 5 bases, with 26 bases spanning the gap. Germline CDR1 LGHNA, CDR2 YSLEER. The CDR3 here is CASSHKQASPHSCYQPQHF. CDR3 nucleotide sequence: TGCGCCAGCAGCCATAAACAGGCCAGCCCTCACTCTTGTTATCAGCCCCAGCATTTT.

The CDR3 nucleotides are TGTGCCAGCAGCTCAGGGGGCTCAAAAAACATTCAGTACTTC. It codes for CASSSGGSKNIQYF. V and J are TRBV6-1 and TRBJ2-4, with TRBD1 matching 8 bases. The germline V gene encodes CDR1 MNHNS and CDR2 SASEGT. V shed 6 bases and J 4 bases; nucleotides not matched to a gene: 5. The CDR3 length is 14 residues.

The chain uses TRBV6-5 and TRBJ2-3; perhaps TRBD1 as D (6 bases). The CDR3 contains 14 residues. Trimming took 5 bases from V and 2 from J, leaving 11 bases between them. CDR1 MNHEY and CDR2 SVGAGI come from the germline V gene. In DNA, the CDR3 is TGTGCCAGCAGTGCCTGGGGGCCCACAGATACGCAGTATTTT. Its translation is CASSAWGPTDTQYF.

CDR3 region: CASIQKGMNTEAFF. Here the CDR3 DNA reads TGTGCCAGCATACAGAAAGGAATGAACACTGAAGCTTTCTTT. The chain couples TRBV2 to TRBJ1-1; D is undetermined. The CDR3 spans 14 residues. Germline V gene sequence: CDR1 SNHLY, CDR2 FYNNEI. The V end was cut by 7 bases, the J end by 0 bases, with 12 bases between.

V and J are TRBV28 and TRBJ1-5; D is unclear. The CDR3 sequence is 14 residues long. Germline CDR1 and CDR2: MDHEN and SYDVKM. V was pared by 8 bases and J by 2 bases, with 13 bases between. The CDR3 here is CASRRHSRNQPQHF. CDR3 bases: TGTGCCAGCCGGAGGCACAGCCGCAATCAGCCCCAGCATTTT.

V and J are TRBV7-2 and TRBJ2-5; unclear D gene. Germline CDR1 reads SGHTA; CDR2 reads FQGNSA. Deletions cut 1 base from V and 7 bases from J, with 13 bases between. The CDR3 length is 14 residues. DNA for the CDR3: TGTGCCAGCAGCTTAGGGCAGGCTGTGGGGACCCAGTACTTC. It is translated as CASSLGQAVGTQYF.

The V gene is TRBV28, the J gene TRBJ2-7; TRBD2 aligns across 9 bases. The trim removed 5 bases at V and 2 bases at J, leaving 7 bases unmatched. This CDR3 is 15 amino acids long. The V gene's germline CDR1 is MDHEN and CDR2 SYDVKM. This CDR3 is CASSVSTSGTYEQYF. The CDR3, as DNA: TGTGCCAGCAGTGTATCGACTAGCGGAACCTACGAGCAGTACTTC.

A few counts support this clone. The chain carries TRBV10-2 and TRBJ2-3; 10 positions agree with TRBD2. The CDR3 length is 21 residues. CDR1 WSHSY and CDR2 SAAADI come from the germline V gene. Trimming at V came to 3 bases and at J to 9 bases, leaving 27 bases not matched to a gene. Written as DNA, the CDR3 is TGCGCCAGCAGTGATCCTATCCCGCGGGGGCGCGAGCTAGCGGGAGAGGACACGCAGTATTTT. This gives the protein CASSDPIPRGRELAGEDTQYF.

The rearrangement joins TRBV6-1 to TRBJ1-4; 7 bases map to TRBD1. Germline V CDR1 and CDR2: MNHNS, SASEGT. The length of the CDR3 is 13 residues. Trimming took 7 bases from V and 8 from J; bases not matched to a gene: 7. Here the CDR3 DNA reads TGTGCCAGCACAAGGACAGGCAGGGAAAAACTGTTTTTT. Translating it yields CASTRTGREKLFF.

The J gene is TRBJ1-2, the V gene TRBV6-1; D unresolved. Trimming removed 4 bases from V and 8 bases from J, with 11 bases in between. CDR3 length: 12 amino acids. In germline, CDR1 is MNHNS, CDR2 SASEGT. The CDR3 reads CASSATVTGYTF. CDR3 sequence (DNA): TGTGCCAGCAGTGCAACAGTCACCGGCTACACCTTC.

CDR3 in amino acids: CASSEASPGHGAGELFF. The CDR3 DNA is TGTGCCAGCAGTGAAGCGTCCCCAGGACATGGGGCGGGGGAGCTGTTTTTT. J is TRBJ2-2 and V is TRBV2; D is perhaps TRBD1 (5 bases). The V gene's germline CDR1 is SNHLY and CDR2 FYNNEI. This CDR3 has 17 residues. V lost 0 bases and J 8 bases, leaving 19 bases between the germline ends. The entire variable domain, with the rest obtained from reference TRBV2 and TRBJ2-2, is as follows: EPEVTQTPSHQVTQMGQEVILRCVPISNHLYFYWYRQILGQKVEFLVSFYNNEISEKSEIFDDQFSVERPDGSNFTLKIRSTKLEDSAMYFCASSEASPGHGAGELFFGEGSRLTVL.

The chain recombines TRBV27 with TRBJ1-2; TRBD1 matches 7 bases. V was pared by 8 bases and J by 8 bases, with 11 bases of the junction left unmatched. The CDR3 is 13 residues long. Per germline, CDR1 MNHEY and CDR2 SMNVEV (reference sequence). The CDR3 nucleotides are TGTGCCAGCTCCAGGACAGGCCTGGGAGGCTACACCTTC. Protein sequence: CASSRTGLGGYTF.

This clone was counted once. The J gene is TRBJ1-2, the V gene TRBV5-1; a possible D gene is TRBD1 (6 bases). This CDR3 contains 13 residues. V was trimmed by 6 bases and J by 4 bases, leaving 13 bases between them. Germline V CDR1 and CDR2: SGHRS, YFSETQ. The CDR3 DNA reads TGCGCCAGCACCCTCGGACAGTTCTATGGCTACACCTTC. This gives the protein CASTLGQFYGYTF.

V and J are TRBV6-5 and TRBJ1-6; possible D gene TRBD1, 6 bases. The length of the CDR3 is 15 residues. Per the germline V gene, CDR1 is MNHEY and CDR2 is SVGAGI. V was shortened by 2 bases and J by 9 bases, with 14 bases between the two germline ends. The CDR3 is CASSYGSGGASPLHF. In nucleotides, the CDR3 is TGTGCCAGCAGTTACGGTTCCGGGGGGGCTTCACCCCTCCACTTT.

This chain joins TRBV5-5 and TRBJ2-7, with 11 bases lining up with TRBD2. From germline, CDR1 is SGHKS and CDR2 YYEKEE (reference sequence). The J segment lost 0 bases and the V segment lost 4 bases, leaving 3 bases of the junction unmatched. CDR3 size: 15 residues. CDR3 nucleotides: TGTGCCAGCAGCCCAACTAGCGGGGGCTCCTACGAGCAGTACTTC. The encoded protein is CASSPTSGGSYEQYF.

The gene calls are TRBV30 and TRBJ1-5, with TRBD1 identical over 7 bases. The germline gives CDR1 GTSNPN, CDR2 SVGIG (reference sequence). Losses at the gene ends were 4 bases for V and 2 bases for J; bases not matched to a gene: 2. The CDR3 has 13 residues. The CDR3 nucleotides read TGTGCCTGGACCGGACAGGGCAATCAGCCCCAGCATTTT. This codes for CAWTGQGNQPQHF.

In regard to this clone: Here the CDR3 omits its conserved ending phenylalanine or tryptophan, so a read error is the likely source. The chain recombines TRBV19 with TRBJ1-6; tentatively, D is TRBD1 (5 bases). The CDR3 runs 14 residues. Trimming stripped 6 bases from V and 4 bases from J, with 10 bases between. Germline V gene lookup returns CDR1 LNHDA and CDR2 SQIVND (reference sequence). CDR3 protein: CASRDRGYNSPLHL. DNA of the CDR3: TGTGCCAGTAGGGATCGGGGGTATAATTCACCCCTCCACCTT.

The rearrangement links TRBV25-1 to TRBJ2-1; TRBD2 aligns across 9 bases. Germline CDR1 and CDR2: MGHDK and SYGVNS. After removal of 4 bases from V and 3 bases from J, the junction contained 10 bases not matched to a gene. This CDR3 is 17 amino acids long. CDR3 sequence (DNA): TGTGCCAGCAGTGGGAGCTGGGCTAGCGGGATCTACAATGAGCAGTTCTTC. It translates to CASSGSWASGIYNEQFF.

The DNA of the CDR3 is TGTGCCAGCAGTAGGGGACTGGGGAGCTCCTACAATGAGCAGTTCTTC. Translated: CASSRGLGSSYNEQFF. V gene TRBV28 combines with J gene TRBJ2-1; weak D call: TRBD2 (6 bases). The germline V gene has CDR1 MDHEN and CDR2 SYDVKM. The V gene lost 5 bases and the J gene lost 0 bases, with 14 bases spanning the gap. There are 16 residues in the CDR3.

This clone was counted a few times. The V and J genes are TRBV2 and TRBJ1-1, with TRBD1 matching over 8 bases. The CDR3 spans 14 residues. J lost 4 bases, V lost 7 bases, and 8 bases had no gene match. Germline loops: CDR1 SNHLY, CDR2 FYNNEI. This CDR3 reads CASTLGQGGTEAFF. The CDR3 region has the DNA TGTGCCAGCACTCTAGGACAGGGCGGCACTGAAGCTTTCTTT.

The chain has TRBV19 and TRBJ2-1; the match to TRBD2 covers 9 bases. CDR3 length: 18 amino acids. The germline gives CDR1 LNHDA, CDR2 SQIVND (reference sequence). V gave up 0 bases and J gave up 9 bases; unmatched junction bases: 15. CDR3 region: CASSIDLSLAGARGEQFF. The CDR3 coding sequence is TGTGCCAGTAGTATAGATCTATCCTTAGCGGGGGCCCGGGGTGAGCAGTTCTTC.

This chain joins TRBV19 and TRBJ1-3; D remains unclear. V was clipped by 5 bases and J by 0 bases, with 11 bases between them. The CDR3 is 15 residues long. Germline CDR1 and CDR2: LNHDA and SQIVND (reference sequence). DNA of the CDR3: TGTGCCAGTAGTCAACAACAGAGCTCTGGAAACACCATATATTTT. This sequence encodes CASSQQQSSGNTIYF.

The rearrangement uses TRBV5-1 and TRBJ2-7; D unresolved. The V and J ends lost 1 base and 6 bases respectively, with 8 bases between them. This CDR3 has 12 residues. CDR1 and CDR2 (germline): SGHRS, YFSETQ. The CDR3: CASSLPGPEQYF. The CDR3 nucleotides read TGCGCCAGCAGCTTGCCAGGCCCCGAGCAGTACTTC.

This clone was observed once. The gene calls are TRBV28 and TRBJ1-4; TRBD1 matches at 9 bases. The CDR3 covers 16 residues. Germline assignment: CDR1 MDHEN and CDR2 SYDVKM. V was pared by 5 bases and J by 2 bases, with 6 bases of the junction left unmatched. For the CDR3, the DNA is TGTGCCAGCAGTGACCGGACAGGGGATACTAATGAAAAACTGTTTTTT. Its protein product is CASSDRTGDTNEKLFF.